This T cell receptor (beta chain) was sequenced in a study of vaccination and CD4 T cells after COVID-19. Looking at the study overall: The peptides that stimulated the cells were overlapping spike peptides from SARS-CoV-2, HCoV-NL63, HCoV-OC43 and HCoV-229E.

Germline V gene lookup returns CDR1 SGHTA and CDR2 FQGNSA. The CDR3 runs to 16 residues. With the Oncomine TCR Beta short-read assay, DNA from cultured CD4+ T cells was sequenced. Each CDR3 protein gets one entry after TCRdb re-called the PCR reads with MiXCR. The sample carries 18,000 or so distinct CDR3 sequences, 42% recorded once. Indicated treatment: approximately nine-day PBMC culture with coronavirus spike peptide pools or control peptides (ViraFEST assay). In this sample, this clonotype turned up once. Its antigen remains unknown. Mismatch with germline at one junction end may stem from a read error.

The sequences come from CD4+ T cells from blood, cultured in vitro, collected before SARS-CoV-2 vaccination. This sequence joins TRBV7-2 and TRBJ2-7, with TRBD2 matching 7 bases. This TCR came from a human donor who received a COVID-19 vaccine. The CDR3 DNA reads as TGTGCCAGCAGCGTCCGCGGTGGGGGGGAATCCTACGAGCAGTGCTTC. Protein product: CASSVRGGGESYEQCF.